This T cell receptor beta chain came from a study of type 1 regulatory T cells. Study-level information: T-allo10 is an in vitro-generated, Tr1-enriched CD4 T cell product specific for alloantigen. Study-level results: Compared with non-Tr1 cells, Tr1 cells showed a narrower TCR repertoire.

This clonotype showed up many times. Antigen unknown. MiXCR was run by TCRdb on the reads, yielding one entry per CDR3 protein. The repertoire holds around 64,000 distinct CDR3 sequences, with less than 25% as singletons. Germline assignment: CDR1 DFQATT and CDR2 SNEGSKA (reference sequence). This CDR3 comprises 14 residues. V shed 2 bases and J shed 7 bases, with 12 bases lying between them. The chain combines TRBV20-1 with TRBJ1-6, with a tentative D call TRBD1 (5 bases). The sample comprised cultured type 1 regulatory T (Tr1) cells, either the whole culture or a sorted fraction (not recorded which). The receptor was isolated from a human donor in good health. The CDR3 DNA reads TGCAGTGCTAGATGGGGCAGAATCAATTCACCCCTCCACTTT. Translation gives CSARWGRINSPLHF.